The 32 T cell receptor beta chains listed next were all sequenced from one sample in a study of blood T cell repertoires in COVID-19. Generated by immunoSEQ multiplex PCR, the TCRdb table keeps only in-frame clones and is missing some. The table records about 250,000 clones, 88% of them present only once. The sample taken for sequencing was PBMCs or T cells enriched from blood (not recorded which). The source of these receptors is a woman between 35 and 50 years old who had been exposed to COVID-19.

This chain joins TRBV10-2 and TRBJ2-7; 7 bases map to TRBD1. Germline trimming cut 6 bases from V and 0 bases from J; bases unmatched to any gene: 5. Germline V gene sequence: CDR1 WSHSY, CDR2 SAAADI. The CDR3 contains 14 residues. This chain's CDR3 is CASSTGTDSYEQYF. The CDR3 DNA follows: TGCGCCAGCAGCACCGGGACAGACTCCTACGAGCAGTACTTC.

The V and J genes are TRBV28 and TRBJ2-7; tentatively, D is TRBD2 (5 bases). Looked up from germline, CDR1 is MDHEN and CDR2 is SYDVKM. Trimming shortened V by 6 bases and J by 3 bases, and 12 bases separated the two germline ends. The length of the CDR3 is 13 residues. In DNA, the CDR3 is TGTGCCAGCAGGGTTTCGGGGTTCTACGAGCAGTACTTC. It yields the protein CASRVSGFYEQYF. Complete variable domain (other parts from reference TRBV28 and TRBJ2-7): DVKVTQSSRYLVKRTGEKVFLECVQDMDHENMFWYRQDPGLGLRLIYFSYDVKMKEKGDIPEGYSVSREKKERFSLILESASTNQTSMYLCASRVSGFYEQYFGPGTRLTVT.

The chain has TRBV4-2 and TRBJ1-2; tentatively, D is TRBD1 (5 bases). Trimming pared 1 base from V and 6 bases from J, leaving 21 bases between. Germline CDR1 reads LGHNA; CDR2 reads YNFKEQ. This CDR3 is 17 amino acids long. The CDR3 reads CASSQGAAGGDKNGYTF. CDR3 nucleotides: TGTGCCAGCAGCCAAGGGGCCGCTGGGGGGGATAAGAATGGCTACACCTTC.

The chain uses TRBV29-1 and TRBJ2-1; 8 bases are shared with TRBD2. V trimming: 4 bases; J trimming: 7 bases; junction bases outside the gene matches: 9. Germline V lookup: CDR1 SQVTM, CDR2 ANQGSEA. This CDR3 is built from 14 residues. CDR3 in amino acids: CSVGKLAGFNEQFF. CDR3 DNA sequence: TGCAGCGTTGGGAAGCTAGCGGGTTTTAATGAGCAGTTCTTC.

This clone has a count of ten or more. Written as DNA, the CDR3 is TGTGCCAGCAAACCTAGCGGGGGGGCCTCAGAGACCCAGTACTTC. Translated: CASKPSGGASETQYF. V is TRBV6-4 and J is TRBJ2-5; 12 nucleotides align to TRBD2. Looked up from germline, CDR1 is MRHNA and CDR2 is SNTAGT. Trimming took 7 bases from V and 4 from J; bases not matched to a gene: 7. The CDR3 sequence is 15 residues long.

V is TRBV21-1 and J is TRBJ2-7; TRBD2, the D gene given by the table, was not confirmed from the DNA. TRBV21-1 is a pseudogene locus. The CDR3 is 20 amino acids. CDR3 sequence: CASSPQKWHRTPGLRYEQYV. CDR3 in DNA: TGTGCCAGCAGCCCCCAAAAGTGGCACAGGACCCCGGGACTCCGGTACGAGCAGTACGTC.

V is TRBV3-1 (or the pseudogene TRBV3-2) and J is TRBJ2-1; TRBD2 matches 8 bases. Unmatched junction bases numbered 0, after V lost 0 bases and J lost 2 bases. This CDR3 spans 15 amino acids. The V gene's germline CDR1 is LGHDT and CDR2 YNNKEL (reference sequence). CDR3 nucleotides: TGTGCCAGCAGCCAAGAAGCGGGAGCCTACAATGAGCAGTTCTTC. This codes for CASSQEAGAYNEQFF.

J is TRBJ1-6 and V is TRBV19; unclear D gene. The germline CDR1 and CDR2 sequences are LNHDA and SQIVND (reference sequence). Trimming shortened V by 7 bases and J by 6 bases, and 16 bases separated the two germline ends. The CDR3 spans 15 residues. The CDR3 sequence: CASKEDRAVNSPLHF. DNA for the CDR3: TGTGCCAGTAAGGAGGACCGGGCGGTTAATTCACCCCTCCACTTT. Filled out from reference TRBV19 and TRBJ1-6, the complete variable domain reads DGGITQSPKYLFRKEGQNVTLSCEQNLNHDAMYWYRQDPGQGLRLIYYSQIVNDFQKGDIAEGYSVSREKKESFPLTVTSAQKNPTAFYLCASKEDRAVNSPLHFGNGTRLTVT.

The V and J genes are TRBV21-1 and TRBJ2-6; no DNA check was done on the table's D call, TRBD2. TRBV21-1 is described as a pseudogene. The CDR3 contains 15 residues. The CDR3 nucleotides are TGTGCCAGCTCAGGGGAGGGGTCTGGGGCCAACGTCCTGACTTTC. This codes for CASSGEGSGANVLTF.

The CDR3 DNA reads as TGTGCCAGCAGCCTTCAGGGGGGCGCTGAAGCTTTCTTT. Translating it yields CASSLQGGAEAFF. The chain has TRBV7-9 and TRBJ1-1, with 7 bases fitting TRBD1. Germline trimming cut 5 bases from V and 6 bases from J; bases unmatched to any gene: 6. Germline V gene sequence: CDR1 SEHNR, CDR2 FQNEAQ (reference sequence). The CDR3 loop spans 13 amino acids.

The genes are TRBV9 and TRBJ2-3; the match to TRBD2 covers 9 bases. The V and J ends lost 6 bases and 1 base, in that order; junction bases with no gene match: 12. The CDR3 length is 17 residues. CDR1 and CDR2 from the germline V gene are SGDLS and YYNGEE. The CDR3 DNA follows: TGTGCCAGCAACCTCGGGGCGGGGGGGACTGGCACAGATACGCAGTATTTT. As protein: CASNLGAGGTGTDTQYF.

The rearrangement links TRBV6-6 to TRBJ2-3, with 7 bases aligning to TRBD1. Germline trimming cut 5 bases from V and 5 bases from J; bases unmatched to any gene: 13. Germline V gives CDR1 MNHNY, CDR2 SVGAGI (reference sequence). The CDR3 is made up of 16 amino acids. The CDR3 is CASSLPMTGRGDTQYF. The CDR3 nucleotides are TGTGCCAGCAGTCTCCCGATGACAGGGCGAGGAGATACGCAGTATTTT.

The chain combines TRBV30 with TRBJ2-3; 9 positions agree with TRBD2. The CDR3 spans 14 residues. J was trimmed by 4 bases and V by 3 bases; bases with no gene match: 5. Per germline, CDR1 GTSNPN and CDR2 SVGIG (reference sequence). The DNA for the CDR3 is TGTGCCTGGAGCCCGGGACTAGCTGCAGATACGCAGTATTTT. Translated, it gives CAWSPGLAADTQYF.

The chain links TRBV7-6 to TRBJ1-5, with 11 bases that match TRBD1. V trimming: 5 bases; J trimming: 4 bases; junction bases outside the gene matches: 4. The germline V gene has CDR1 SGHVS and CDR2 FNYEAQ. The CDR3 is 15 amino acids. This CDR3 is CASSQGQGANQPQHF. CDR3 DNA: TGTGCCAGCAGCCAAGGACAGGGGGCAAATCAGCCCCAGCATTTT. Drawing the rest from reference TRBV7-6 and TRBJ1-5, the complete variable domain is GAGVSQSPRYKVTKRGQDVALRCDPISGHVSLYWYRQALGQGPEFLTYFNYEAQQDKSGLPNDRFSAERPEGSISTLTIQRTEQRDSAMYRCASSQGQGANQPQHFGDGTRLSIL.

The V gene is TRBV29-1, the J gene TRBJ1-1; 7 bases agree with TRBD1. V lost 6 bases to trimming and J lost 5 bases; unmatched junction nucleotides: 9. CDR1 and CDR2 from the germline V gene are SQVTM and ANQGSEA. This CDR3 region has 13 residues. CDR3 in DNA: TGCAGCGTCGCACAGGGGTTGGTAACTGAAGCTTTCTTT. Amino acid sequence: CSVAQGLVTEAFF.

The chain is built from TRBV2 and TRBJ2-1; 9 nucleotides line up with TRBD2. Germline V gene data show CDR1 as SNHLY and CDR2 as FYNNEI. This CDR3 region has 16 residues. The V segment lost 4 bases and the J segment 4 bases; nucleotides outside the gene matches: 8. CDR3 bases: TGTGCCAGCAGTGTGGGTTTAGCGGGGGCGTACAATGAGCAGTTCTTC. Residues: CASSVGLAGAYNEQFF. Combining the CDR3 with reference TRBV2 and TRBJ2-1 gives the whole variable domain EPEVTQTPSHQVTQMGQEVILRCVPISNHLYFYWYRQILGQKVEFLVSFYNNEISEKSEIFDDQFSVERPDGSNFTLKIRSTKLEDSAMYFCASSVGLAGAYNEQFFGPGTRLTVL.

The CDR3 region is CASSVAGAGDHNEQFF. The CDR3 DNA reads as TGTGCCAGCAGCGTAGCCGGAGCGGGAGACCACAATGAGCAGTTCTTC. The chain joins TRBV9 to TRBJ2-1, with TRBD2 identical over 8 bases. The V and J ends lost 0 bases and 5 bases, in that order; junction bases with no gene match: 7. Germline CDR1 and CDR2: SGDLS and YYNGEE. CDR3 length: 16 amino acids.

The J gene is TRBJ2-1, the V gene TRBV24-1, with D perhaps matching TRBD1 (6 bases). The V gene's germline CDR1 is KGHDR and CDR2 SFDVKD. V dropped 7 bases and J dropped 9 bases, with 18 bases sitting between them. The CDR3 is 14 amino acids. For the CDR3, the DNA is TGTGCCACCAGAATGAATACAGGGTTGGCTGAGCAGTTCTTC. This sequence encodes CATRMNTGLAEQFF.

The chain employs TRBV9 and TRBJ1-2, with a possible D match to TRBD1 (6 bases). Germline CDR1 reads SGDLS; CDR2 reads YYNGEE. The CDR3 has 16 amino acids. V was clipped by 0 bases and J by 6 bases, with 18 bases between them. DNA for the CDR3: TGTGCCAGCAGCGTAGGACAGGCTTCGTTGAGGCATGGCTACACCTTC. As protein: CASSVGQASLRHGYTF. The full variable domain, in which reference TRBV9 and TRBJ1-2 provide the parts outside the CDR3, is DSGVTQTPKHLITATGQRVTLRCSPRSGDLSVYWYQQSLDQGLQFLIQYYNGEERAKGNILERFSAQQFPDLHSELNLSSLELGDSALYFCASSVGQASLRHGYTFGSGTRLTVV.

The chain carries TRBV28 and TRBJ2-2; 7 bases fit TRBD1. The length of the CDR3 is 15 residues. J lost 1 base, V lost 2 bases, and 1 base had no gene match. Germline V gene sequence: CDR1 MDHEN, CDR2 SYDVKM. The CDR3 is CASSLNRGNTGELFF. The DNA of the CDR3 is TGTGCCAGCAGTTTAAACAGGGGGAACACCGGGGAGCTGTTTTTT.

DNA of the CDR3: TGTGCTAGTGGCCGTAACAGGGGCCACTCCTACGAGCAGTACTTC. It translates to CASGRNRGHSYEQYF. The V call is TRBV12-5, the J call TRBJ2-7; 7 nucleotides align to TRBD1. The CDR3 spans 15 residues. V was clipped by 6 bases and J by 0 bases; unmatched bases: 8. Germline CDR1 and CDR2: LGHNT and FRNRAP.

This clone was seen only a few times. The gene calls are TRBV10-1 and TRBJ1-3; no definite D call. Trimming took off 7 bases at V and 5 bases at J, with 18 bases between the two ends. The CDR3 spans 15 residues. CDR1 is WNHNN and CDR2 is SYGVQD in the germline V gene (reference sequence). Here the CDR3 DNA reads TGCGCCAGCAATTCGGCCGAGGGCCTCCGAAACACCATATATTTT. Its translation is CASNSAEGLRNTIYF.

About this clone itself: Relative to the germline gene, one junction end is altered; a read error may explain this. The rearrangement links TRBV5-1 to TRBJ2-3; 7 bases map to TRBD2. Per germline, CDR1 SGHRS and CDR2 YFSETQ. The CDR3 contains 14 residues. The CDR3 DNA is TGTGCCAGCACTCGCCGAGCGGGGACAGATACGCAGTATTTT. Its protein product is CASTRRAGTDTQYF.

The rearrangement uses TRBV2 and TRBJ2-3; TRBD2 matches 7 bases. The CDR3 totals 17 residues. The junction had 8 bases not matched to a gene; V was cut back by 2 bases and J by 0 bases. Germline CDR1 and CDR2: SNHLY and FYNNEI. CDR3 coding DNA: TGTGCCAGCAGTGAATACGGCGGGGGAGCTAGCACAGATACGCAGTATTTT. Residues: CASSEYGGGASTDTQYF.

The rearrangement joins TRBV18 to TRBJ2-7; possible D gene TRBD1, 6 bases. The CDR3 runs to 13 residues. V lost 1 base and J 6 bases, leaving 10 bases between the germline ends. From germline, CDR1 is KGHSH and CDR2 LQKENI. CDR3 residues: CASSPHQGSEQYV. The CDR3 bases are TGTGCCAGCTCACCACACCAGGGGAGCGAGCAGTACGTC.

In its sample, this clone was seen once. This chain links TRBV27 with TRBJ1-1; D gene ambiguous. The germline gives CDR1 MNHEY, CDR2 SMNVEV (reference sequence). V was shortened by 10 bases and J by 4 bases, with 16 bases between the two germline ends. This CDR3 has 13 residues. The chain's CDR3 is CATRVIGSTEAFF. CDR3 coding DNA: TGTGCCACAAGAGTCATCGGGTCCACTGAAGCTTTCTTT.

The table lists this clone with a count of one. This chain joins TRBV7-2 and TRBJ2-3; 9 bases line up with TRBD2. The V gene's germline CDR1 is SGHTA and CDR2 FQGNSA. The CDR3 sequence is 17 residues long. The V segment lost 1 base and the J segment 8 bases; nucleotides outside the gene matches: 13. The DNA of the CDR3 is TGTGCCAGCAGCTTAGGATGGGGCGGGAGGGCCTGGGGTACGCAGTATTTT. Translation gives CASSLGWGGRAWGTQYF.

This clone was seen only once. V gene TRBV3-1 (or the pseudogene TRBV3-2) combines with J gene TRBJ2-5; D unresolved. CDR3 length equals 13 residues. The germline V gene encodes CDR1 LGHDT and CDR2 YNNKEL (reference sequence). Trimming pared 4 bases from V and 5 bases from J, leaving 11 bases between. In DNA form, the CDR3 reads TGTGCCAGCAGCCCTGGCGCGGAGGAGACCCAGTACTTC. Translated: CASSPGAEETQYF.

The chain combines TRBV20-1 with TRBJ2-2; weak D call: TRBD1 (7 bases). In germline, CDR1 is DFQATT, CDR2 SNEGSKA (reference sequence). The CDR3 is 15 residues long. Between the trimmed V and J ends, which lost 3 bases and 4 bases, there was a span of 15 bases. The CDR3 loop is CSASEAGGSTGELFF. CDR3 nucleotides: TGCAGTGCTAGTGAGGCAGGGGGGAGCACCGGGGAGCTGTTTTTT.

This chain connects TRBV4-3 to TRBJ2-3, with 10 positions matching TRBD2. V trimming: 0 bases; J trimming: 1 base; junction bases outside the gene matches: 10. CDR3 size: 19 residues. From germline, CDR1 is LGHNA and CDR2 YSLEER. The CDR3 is CASSQEGLAGDTGTDTQYF. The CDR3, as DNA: TGCGCCAGCAGCCAAGAAGGGCTAGCGGGAGACACAGGCACAGATACGCAGTATTTT.

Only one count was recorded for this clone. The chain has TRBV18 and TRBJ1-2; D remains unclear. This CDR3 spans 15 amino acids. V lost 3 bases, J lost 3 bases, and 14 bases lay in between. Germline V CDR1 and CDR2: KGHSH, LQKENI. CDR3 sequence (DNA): TGTGCCAGCTCACCGAGAGGGAAGCTAGACTATGGCTACACCTTC. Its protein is CASSPRGKLDYGYTF.

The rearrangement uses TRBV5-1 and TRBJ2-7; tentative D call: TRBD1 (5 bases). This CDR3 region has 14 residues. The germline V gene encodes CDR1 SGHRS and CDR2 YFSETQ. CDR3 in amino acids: CASRCPDSTYEQYV. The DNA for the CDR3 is TGTGCCAGCAGATGTCCCGACAGCACCTACGAGCAGTACGTC.